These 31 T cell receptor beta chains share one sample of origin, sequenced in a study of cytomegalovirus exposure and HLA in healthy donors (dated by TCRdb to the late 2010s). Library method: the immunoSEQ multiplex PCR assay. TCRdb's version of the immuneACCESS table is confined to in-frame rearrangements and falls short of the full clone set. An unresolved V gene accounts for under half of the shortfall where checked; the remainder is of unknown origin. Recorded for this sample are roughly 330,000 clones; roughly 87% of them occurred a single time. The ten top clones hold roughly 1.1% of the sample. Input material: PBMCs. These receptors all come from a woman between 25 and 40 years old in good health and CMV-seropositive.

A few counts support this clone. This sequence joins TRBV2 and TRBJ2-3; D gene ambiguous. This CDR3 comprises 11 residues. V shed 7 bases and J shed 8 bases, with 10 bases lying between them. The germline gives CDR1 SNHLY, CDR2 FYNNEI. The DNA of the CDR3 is TGTGCCAGCAAAGGAGCGACTACGCAGTATTTT. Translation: CASKGATTQYF.

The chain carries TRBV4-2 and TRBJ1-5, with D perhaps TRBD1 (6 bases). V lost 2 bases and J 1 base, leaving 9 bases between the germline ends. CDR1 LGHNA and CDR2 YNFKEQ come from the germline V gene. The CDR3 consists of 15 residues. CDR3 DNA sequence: TGTGCCAGCAGCCAAAACAGGGTCAGCAATCAGCCCCAGCATTTT. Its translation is CASSQNRVSNQPQHF.

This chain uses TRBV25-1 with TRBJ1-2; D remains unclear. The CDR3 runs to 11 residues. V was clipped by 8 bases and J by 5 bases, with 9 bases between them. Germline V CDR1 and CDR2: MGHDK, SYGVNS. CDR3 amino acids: CASFFGYGYTF. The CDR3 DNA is TGTGCCAGCTTCTTTGGTTATGGCTACACCTTC.

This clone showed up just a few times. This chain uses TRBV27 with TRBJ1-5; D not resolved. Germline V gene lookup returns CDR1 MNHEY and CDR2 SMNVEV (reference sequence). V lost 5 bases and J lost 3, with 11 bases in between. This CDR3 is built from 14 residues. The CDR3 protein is CASSPLAANQPQHF. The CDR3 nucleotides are TGTGCCAGCAGTCCCCTAGCAGCCAATCAGCCCCAGCATTTT.

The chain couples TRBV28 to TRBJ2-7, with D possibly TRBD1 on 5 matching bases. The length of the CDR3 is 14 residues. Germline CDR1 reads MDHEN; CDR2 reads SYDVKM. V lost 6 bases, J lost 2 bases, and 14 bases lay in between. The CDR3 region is CASRTIQVTYEQYF. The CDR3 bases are TGTGCCAGCAGAACTATACAGGTAACCTACGAGCAGTACTTC.

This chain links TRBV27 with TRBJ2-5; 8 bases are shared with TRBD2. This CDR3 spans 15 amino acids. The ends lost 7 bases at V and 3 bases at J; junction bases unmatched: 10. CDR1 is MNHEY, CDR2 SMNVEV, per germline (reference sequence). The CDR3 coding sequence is TGTGCCAGCACCGCGATGGGACTAGACGAAGAGACCCAGTACTTC. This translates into CASTAMGLDEETQYF.

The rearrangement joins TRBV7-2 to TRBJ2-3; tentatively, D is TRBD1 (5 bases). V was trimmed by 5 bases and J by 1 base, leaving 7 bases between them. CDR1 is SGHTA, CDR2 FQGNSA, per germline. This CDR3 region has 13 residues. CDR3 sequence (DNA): TGTGCCAGCAGCCCCAGGGGCACAGATACGCAGTATTTT. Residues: CASSPRGTDTQYF.

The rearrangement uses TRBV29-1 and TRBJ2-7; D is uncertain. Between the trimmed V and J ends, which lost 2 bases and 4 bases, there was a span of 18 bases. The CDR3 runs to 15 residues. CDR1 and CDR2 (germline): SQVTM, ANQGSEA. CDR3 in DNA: TGCAGCGTTGAAATTCGCACGTCCAATAGGTACGAGCAGTACTTC. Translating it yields CSVEIRTSNRYEQYF.

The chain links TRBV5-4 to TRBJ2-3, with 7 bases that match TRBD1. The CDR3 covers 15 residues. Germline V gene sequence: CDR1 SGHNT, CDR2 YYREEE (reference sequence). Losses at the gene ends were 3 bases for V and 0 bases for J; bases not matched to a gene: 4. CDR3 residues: CASSYRQGSTDTQYF. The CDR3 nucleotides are TGTGCCAGCAGCTACCGACAGGGTAGCACAGATACGCAGTATTTT.

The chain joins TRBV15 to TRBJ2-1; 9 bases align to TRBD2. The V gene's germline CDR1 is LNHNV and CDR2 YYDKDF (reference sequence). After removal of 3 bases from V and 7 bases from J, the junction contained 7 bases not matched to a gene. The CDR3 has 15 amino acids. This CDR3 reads CATSRGGGAINEQFF. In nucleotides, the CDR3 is TGTGCCACCAGCAGGGGCGGGGGGGCCATAAATGAGCAGTTCTTC.

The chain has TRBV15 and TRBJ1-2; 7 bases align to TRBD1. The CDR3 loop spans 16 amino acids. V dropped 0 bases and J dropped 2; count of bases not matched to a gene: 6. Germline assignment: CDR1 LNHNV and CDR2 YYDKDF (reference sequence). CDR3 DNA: TGTGCCACCAGCAGAGATCGGACGGGACAGAACTATGGCTACACCTTC. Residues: CATSRDRTGQNYGYTF. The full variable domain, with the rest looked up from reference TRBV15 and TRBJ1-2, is DAMVIQNPRYQVTQFGKPVTLSCSQTLNHNVMYWYQQKSSQAPKLLFHYYDKDFNNEADTPDNFQSRRPNTSFCFLDIRSPGLGDTAMYLCATSRDRTGQNYGYTFGSGTRLTVV.

The CDR3 protein is CASSAILGMGGTEAFF. CDR3 nucleotide sequence: TGTGCCAGCAGCGCCATTCTGGGGATGGGGGGCACTGAAGCTTTCTTT. This chain connects TRBV5-6 to TRBJ1-1; TRBD1 is a possible D gene (5 bases). The V end was cut by 4 bases, the J end by 4 bases, with 20 bases between. The germline V gene encodes CDR1 SGHDT and CDR2 YYEEEE. The CDR3 has 16 residues.

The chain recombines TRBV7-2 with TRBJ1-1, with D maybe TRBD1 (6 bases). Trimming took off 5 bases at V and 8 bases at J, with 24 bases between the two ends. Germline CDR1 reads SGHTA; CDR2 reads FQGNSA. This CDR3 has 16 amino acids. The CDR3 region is CASSRIARGGSSEAFF. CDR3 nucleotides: TGTGCCAGCAGCCGAATAGCCAGGGGCGGAAGCTCCGAAGCTTTCTTT.

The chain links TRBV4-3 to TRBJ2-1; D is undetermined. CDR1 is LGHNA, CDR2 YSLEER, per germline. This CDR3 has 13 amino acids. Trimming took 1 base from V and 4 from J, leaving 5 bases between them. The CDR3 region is CASSQAGYNEQFF. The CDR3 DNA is TGCGCCAGCAGCCAAGCCGGGTACAATGAGCAGTTCTTC.

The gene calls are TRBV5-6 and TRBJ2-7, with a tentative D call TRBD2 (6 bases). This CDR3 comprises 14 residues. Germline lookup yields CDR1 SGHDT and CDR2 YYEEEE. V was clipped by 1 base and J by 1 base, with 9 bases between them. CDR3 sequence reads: CASSLYGSSYEQYF. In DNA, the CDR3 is TGTGCCAGCAGCTTGTACGGGAGTTCCTACGAGCAGTACTTC.

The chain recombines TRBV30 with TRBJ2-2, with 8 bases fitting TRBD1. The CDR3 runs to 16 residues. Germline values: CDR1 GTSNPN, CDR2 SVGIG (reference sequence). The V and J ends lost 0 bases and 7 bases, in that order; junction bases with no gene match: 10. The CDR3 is CAWSVRTGRRGGELFF. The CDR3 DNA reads TGTGCCTGGAGTGTACGGACAGGGAGAAGGGGCGGGGAGCTGTTTTTT.

The CDR3 reads CASSLGTGTSYNSPLHF. CDR3 nucleotide sequence: TGTGCCAGCAGCTTGGGGACAGGGACTTCCTATAATTCACCCCTCCACTTT. V is TRBV5-6 and J is TRBJ1-6, with TRBD1 matching 8 bases. Germline V CDR1 and CDR2: SGHDT, YYEEEE. The CDR3 sequence is 17 residues long. V was pared by 0 bases and J by 1 base, with 3 bases of the junction left unmatched.

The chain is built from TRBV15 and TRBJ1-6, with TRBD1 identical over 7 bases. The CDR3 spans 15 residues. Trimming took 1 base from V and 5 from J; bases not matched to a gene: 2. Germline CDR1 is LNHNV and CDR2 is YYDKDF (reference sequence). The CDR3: CATSRGQGDNSPLHF. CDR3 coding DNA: TGTGCCACCAGCAGAGGACAGGGAGATAATTCACCCCTCCACTTT.

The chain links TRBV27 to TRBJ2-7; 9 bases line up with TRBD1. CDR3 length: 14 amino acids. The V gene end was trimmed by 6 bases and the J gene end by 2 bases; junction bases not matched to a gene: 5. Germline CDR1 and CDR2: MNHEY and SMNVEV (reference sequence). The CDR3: CASRTRTGAYEQYF. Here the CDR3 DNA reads TGTGCCAGCAGAACCCGGACAGGGGCCTACGAGCAGTACTTC.

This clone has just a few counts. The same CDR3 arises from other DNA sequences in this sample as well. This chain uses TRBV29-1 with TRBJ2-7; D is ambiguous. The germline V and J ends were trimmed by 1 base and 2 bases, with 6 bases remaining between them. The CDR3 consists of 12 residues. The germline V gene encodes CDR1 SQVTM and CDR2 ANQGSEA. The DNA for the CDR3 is TGCAGCGTTGAAGGTAGCACCTACGAGCAGTACTTC. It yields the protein CSVEGSTYEQYF.

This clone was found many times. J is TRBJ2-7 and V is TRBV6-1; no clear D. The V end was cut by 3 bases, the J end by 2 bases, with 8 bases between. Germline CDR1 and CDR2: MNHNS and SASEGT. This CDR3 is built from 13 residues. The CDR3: CASSDREPYEQYF. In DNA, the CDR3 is TGTGCCAGCAGTGATAGGGAACCCTACGAGCAGTACTTC.

The CDR3, as DNA: TGTGCCTGGCAGACAGGGTCCTACGAGCAGTACTTC. The encoded protein is CAWQTGSYEQYF. The V and J genes are TRBV30 and TRBJ2-7; 7 bases fit TRBD1. This CDR3 comprises 12 residues. The V gene's germline CDR1 is GTSNPN and CDR2 SVGIG (reference sequence). Trimming took 5 bases from V and 1 from J; bases not matched to a gene: 2. Full variable domain (rest looked up from reference TRBV30 and TRBJ2-7): SQTIHQWPATLVQPVGSPLSLECTVEGTSNPNLYWYRQAAGRGLQLLFYSVGIGQISSEVPQNLSASRPQDRQFILSSKKLLLSDSGFYLCAWQTGSYEQYFGPGTRLTVT.

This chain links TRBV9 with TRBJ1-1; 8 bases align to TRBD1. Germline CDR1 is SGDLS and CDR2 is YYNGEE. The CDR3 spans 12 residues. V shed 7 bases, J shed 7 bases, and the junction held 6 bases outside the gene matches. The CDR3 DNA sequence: TGTGCCAGCGCCTCACAGGGGGGTGAAGCTTTCTTT. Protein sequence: CASASQGGEAFF.

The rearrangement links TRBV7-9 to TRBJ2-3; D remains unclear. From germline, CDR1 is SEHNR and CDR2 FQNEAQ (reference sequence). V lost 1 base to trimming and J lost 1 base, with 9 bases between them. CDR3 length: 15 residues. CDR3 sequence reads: CASSLDRVGTDTQYF. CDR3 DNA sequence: TGTGCCAGCAGCTTAGATAGAGTGGGCACAGATACGCAGTATTTT.

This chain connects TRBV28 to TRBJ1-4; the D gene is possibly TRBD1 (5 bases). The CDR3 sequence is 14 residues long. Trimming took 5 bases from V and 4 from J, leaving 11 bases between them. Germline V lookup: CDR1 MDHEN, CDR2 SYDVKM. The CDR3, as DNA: TGTGCCAGCAGTCCCGGGGGGGGTAATGAAAAACTGTTTTTT. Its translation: CASSPGGGNEKLFF.

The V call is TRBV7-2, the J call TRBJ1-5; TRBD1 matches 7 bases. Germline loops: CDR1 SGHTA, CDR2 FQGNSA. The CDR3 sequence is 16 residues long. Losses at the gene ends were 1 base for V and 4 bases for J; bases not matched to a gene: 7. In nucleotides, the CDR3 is TGTGCCAGCAGCTTAGTCCTTTCCAGGGGGAATCAGCCCCAGCATTTT. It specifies CASSLVLSRGNQPQHF.

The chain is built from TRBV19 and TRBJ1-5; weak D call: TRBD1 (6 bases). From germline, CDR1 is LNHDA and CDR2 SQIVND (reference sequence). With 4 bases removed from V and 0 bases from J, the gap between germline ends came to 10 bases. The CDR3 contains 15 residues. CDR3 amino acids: CASSSRGASNQPQHF. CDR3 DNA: TGTGCCAGTAGTAGCCGGGGGGCTAGCAATCAGCCCCAGCATTTT.

For the CDR3, the DNA is TGTGCCAGCAGCCGCGGGGGGTACGAGCAGTACTTC. Protein sequence: CASSRGGYEQYF. The chain recombines TRBV11-3 with TRBJ2-7, with TRBD2 identical over 8 bases. In germline, CDR1 is SGHNT, CDR2 YENEEA. The CDR3 has 12 amino acids. The V gene end was trimmed by 5 bases and the J gene end by 4 bases; junction bases not matched to a gene: 1.

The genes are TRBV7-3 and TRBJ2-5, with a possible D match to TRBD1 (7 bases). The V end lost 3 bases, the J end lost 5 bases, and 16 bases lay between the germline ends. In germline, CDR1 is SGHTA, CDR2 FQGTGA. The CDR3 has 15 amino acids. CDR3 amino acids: CASSLEGARGETQYF. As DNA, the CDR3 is TGTGCCAGCAGCTTGGAGGGGGCGCGGGGCGAGACCCAGTACTTC.

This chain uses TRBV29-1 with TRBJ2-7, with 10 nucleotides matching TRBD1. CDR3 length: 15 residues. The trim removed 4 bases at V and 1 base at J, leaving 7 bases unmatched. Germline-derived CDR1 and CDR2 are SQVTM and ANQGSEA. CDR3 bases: TGCAGCGTTGTGACGGACAGGGGGAAATCCTACGAGCAGTACTTC. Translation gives CSVVTDRGKSYEQYF.

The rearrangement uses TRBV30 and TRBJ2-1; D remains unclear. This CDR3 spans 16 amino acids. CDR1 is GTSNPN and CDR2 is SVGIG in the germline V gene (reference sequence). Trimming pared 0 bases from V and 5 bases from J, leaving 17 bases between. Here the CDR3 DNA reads TGTGCCTGGAGTGTGGCCGCCGGAAGTATAAACAATGAGCAGTTCTTC. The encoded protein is CAWSVAAGSINNEQFF.